This T cell receptor (beta chain) was identified during a study of CXCR3-negative and CXCR3-positive naive CD8 T cells. Study-level information: Sequencing gave some 130 million TRB reads overall, about 1.5 +/- 0.3 million per library. Study results and caveats: For CXCR3-positive naive cells, TRB CDR3s were more hydrophobic than those of CXCR3-negative naive cells. Naive subsets did not differ in surface CD5, and TRB CDR3 properties served to infer TCR strength. Sequencing showed both naive subsets with comparably high diversity, and memory CD8+ cells much lower.

There are 12 residues in the CDR3. Germline loops: CDR1 MNHEY, CDR2 SVGEGT. Preparation of TRB cDNA libraries relied on 5' RACE carrying UMI labels. For each CDR3 protein, TCRdb gives one entry from its re-call of the 5' RACE reads, without DNA. The sample has around 63,000 distinct CDR3 sequences; the top ten hold around 0.75%. Regarding this clonotype: Its antigen is undetermined.

The receptor was isolated from a human donor in good health. Some clones in this sample may be carry-over from other donors' samples. The sequenced sample consisted of naive CXCR3+ CD8+ T cells from blood. Subset indicated: CD45RO-CCR7+CD27+CD95- naive CD8+ T cells expressing CXCR3 (TNR3+). The gene calls are TRBV6-2 or TRBV6-3 and TRBJ1-2; TCRdb designates TRBD1, a call that cannot be tested without DNA. The CDR3 sequence: CASSYSGTRYTF.